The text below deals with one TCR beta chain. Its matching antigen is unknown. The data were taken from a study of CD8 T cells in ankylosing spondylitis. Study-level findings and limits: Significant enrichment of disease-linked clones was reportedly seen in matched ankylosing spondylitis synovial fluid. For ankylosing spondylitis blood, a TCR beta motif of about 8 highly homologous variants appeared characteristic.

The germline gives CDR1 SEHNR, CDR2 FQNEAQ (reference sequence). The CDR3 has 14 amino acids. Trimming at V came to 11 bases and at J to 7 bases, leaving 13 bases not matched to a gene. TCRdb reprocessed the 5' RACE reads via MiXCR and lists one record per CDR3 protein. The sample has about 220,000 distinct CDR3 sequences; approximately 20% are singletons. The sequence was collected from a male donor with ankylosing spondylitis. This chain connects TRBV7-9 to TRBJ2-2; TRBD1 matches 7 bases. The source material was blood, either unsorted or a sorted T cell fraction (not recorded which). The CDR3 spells CAGTGTVLYGELFF. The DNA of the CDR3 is TGTGCCGGAACCGGGACAGTGTTATACGGGGAGCTGTTTTTT.